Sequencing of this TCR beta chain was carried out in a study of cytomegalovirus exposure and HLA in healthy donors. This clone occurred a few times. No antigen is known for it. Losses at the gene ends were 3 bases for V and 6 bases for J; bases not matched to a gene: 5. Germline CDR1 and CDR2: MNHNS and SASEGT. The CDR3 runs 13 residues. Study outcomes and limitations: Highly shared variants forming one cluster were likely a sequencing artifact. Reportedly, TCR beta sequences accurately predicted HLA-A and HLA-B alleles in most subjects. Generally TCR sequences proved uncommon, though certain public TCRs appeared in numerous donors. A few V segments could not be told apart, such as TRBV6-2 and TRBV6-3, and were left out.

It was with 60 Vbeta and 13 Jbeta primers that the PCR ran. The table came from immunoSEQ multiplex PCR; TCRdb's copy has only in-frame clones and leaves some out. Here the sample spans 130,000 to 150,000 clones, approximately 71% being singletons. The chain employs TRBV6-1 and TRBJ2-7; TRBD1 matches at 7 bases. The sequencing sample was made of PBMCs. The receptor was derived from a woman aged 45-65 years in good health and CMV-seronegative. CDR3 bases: TGTGCCAGCAGTGACCTCACAGGGGCCGAGCAGTACTTC. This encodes CASSDLTGAEQYF.